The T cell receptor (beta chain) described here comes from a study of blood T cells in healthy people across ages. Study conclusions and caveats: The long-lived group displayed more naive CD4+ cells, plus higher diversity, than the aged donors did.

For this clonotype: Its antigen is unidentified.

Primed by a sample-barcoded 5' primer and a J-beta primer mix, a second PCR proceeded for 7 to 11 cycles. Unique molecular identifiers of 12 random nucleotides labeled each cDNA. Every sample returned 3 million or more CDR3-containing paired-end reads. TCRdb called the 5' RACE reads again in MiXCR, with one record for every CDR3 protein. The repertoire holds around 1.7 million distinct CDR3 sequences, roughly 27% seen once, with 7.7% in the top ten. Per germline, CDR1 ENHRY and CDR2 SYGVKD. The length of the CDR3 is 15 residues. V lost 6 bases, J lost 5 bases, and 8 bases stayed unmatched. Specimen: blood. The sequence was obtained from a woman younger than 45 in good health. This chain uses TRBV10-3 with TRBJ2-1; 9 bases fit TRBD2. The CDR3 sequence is CAISQGLAGNNEQFF. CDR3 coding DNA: TGTGCCATCAGCCAGGGGCTAGCGGGAAACAATGAGCAGTTCTTC.